The sequence of this T cell receptor (beta chain) was determined in a study of Tregs in tolerant kidney transplant recipients. Whole-study results and caveats: Validation in larger populations is needed because few patients were studied.

Comments on this clone: Its antigen is not identified.

Using immunoSEQ multiplex PCR, the repertoire was profiled, and TCRdb retains in-frame clones only, with some absent. The table has under 300,000 clones, 80% to 85% seen once. This CDR3 region has 14 residues. The V gene lost 3 bases and the J gene lost 4 bases, with 13 bases spanning the gap. Germline V lookup: CDR1 KGHSH, CDR2 LQKENI. The chain carries TRBV18 and TRBJ2-7; no firm D call. The sample was CD4+ T cells from blood. The clonotype comes from a human donor in good health. The CDR3 DNA sequence: TGTGCCAGCTCACCGAACGCCGACCTATACGAGCAGTACTTC. Its translation is CASSPNADLYEQYF.